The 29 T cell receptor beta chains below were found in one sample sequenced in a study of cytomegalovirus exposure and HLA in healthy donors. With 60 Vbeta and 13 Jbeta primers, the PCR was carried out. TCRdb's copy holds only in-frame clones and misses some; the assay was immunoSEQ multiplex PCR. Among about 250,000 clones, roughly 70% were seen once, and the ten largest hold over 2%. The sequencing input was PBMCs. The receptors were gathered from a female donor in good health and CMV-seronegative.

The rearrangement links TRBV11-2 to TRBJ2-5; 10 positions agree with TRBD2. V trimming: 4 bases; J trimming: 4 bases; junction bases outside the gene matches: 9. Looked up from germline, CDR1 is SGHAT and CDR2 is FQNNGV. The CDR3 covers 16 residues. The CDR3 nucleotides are TGTGCCAGCAGCTGGGGATTAGCGGGAGGTAGAGAGACCCAGTACTTC. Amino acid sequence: CASSWGLAGGRETQYF.

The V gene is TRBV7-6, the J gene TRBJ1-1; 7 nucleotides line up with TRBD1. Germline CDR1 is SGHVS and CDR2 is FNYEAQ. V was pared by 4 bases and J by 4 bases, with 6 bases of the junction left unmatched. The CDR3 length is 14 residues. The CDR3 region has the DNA TGTGCCAGCAGCTCGTCAAAGGGGGCCACTGAAGCTTTCTTT. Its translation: CASSSSKGATEAFF.

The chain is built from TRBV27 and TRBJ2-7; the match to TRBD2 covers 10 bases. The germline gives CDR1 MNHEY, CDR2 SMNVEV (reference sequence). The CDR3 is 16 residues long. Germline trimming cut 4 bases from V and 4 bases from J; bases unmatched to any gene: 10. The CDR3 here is CASSSLGLAETYEQYF. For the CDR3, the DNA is TGTGCCAGCAGTTCGCTCGGACTAGCGGAGACTTACGAGCAGTACTTC.

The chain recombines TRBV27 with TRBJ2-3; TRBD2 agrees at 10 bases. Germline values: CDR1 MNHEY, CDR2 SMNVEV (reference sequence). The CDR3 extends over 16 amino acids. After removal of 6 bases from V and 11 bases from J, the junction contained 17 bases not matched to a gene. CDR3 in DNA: TGTGCCAGCAGGACATCAGCGGGAGGGCCTTCCGCGAGGCAGTATTTT. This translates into CASRTSAGGPSARQYF.

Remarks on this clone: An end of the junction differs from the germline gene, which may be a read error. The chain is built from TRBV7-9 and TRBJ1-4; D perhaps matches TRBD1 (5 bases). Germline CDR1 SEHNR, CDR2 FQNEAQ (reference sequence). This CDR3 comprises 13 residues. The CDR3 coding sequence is TGTTCCAGCAGCTTATGGCAGGGTGAAAAACTGTTTTTT. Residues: CSSSLWQGEKLFF.

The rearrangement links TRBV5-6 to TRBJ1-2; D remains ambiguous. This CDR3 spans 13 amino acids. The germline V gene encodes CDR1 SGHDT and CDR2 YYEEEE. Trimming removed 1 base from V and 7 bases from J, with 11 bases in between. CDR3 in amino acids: CASSLKRAGGYTF. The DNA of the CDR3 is TGTGCCAGCAGCTTGAAAAGGGCGGGTGGCTACACCTTC.

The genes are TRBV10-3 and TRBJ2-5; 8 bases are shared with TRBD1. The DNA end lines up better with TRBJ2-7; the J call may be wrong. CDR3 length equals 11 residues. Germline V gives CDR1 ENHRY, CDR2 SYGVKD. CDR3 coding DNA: TGTGCCATTGACAGGGGCAACGAGCAGTACTTC. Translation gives CAIDRGNEQYF.

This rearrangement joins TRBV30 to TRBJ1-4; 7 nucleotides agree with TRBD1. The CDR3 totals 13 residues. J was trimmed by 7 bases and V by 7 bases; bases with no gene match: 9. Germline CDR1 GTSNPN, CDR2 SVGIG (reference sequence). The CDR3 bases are TGTGCCTCAAGACAGGGAAAGATTGAAAAACTGTTTTTT. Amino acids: CASRQGKIEKLFF.

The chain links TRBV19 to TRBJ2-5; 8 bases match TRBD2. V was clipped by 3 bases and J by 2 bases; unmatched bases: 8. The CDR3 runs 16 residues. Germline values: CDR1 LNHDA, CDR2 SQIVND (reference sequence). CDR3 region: CASSMITGGPQETQYF. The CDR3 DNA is TGTGCCAGTAGTATGATAACGGGAGGGCCTCAAGAGACCCAGTACTTC.

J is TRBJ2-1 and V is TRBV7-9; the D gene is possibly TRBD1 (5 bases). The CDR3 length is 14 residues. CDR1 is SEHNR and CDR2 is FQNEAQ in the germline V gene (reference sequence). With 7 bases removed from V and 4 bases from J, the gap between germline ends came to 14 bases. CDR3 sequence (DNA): TGTGCCAGCATAGCAGGAGCAGGGTACAATGAGCAGTTCTTC. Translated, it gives CASIAGAGYNEQFF. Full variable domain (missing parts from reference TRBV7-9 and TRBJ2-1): DTGVSQNPRHKITKRGQNVTFRCDPISEHNRLYWYRQTLGQGPEFLTYFQNEAQLEKSRLLSDRFSAERPKGSFSTLEIQRTEQGDSAMYLCASIAGAGYNEQFFGPGTRLTVL.

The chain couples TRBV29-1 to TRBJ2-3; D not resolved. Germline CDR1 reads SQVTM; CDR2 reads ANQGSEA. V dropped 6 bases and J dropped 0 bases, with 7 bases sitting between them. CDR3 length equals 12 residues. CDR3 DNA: TGCAGCGTGACCGGGAGCACAGATACGCAGTATTTT. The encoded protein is CSVTGSTDTQYF.

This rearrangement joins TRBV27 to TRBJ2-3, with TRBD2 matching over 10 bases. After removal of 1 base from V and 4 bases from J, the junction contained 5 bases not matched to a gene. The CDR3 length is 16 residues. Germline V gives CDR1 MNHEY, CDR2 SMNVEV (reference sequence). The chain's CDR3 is CASSLYLAGAADTQYF. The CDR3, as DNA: TGTGCCAGCAGTTTATACCTAGCGGGAGCTGCAGATACGCAGTATTTT.

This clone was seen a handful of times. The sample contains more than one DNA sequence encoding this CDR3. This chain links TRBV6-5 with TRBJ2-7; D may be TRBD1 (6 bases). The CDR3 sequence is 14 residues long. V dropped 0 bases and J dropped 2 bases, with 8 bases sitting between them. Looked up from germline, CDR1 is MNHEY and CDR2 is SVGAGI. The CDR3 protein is CASSYSTGTYEQYF. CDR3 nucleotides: TGTGCCAGCAGTTACTCGACAGGAACCTACGAGCAGTACTTC.

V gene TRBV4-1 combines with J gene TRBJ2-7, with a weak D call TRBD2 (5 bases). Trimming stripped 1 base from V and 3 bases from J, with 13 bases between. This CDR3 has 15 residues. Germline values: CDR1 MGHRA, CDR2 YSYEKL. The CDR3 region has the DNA TGCGCCAGCAGCCAAGTCGAGGGAGCGATCTACGAGCAGTACTTC. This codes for CASSQVEGAIYEQYF.

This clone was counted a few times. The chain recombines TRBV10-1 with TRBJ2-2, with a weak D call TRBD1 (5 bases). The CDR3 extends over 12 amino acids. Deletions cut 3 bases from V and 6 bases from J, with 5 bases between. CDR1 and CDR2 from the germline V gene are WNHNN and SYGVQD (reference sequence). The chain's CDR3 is CASSDRAGELFF. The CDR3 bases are TGCGCCAGCAGTGACAGGGCCGGGGAGCTGTTTTTT.

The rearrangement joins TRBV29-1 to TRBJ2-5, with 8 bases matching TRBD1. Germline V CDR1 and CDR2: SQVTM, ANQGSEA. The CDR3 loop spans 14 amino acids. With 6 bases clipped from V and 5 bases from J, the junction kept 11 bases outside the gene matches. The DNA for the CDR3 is TGCAGCGTCCAAATGACAGGGGCTGGCGAGACCCAGTACTTC. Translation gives CSVQMTGAGETQYF.

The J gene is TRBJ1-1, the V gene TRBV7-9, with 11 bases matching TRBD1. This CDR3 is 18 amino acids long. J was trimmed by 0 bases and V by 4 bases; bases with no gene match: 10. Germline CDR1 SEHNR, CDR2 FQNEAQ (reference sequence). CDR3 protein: CASSSGQGAKFLNTEAFF. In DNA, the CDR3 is TGTGCCAGCAGCTCAGGACAGGGGGCCAAGTTTTTGAACACTGAAGCTTTCTTT.

In nucleotides, the CDR3 is TGTGCCAGCAGTGAAGGGACGGGGAACCCATACTACGAGCAGTACTTC. Protein sequence: CASSEGTGNPYYEQYF. The gene calls are TRBV2 and TRBJ2-7; D possibly corresponds to TRBD2 (5 bases). The CDR3 covers 16 residues. Germline V lookup: CDR1 SNHLY, CDR2 FYNNEI. With 1 base removed from V and 3 bases from J, the gap between germline ends came to 16 bases.

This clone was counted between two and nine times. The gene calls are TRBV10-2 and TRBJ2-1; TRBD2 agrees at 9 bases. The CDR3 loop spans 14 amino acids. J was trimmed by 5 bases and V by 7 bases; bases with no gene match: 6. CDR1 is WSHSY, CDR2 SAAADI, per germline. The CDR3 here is CASNPASGNNEQFF. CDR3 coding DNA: TGCGCCAGCAACCCGGCTAGCGGGAACAATGAGCAGTTCTTC.

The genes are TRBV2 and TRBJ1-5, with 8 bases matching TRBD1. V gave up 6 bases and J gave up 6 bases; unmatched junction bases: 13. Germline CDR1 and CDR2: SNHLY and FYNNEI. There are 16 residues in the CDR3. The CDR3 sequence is CASSLIQTGGSQPQHF. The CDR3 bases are TGTGCCAGCAGCCTTATACAAACAGGGGGAAGTCAGCCCCAGCATTTT.

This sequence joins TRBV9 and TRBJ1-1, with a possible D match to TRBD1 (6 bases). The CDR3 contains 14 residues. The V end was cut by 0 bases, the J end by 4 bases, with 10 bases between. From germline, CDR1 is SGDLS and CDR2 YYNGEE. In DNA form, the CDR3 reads TGTGCCAGCAGCGTAGACAGGGCGGGCACTGAAGCTTTCTTT. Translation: CASSVDRAGTEAFF. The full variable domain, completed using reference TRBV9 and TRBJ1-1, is DSGVTQTPKHLITATGQRVTLRCSPRSGDLSVYWYQQSLDQGLQFLIQYYNGEERAKGNILERFSAQQFPDLHSELNLSSLELGDSALYFCASSVDRAGTEAFFGQGTRLTVV.

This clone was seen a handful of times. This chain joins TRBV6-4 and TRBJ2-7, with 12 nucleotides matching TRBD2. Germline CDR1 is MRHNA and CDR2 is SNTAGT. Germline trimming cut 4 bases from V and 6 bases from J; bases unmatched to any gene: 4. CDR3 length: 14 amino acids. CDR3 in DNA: TGTGCCAGCAGTGCCGGACTAGCGGGAAGCGAGCAGTACTTC. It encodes CASSAGLAGSEQYF.

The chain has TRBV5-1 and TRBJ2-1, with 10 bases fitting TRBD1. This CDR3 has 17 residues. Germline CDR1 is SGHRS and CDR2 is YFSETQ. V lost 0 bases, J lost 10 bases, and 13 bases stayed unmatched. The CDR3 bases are TGCGCCAGCAGCTTGGACTTTGGGGGACAGGGGACTCGGGAGCAGTTCTTC. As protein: CASSLDFGGQGTREQFF.

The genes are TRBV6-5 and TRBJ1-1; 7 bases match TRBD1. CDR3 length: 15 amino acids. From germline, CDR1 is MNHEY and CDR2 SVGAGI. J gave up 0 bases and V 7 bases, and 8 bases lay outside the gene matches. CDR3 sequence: CASTNRQGVNTEAFF. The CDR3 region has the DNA TGTGCCAGCACCAACCGACAGGGCGTGAACACTGAAGCTTTCTTT.

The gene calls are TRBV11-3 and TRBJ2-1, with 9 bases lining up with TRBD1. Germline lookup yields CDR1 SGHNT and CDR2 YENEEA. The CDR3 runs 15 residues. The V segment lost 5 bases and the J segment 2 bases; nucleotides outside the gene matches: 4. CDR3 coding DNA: TGTGCCAGCAGCGGGACAGGGAGGACCTACAATGAGCAGTTCTTC. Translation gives CASSGTGRTYNEQFF. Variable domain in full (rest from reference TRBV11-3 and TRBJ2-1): EAGVVQSPRYKIIEKKQPVAFWCNPISGHNTLYWYLQNLGQGPELLIRYENEEAVDDSQLPKDRFSAERLKGVDSTLKIQPAELGDSAVYLCASSGTGRTYNEQFFGPGTRLTVL.

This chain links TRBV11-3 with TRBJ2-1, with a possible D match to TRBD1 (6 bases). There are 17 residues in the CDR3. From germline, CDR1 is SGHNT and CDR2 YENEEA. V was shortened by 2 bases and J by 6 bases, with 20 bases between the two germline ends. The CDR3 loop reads CASSLLVTGVGGNEQFF. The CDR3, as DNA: TGTGCCAGCAGCTTACTAGTTACTGGAGTAGGGGGCAATGAGCAGTTCTTC.

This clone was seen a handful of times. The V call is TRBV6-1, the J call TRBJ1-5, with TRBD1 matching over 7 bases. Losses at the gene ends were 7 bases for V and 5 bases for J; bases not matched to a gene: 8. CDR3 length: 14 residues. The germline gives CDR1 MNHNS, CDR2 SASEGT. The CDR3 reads CASNPTGNYQPQHF. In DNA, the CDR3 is TGTGCCAGCAACCCGACAGGGAATTATCAGCCCCAGCATTTT.

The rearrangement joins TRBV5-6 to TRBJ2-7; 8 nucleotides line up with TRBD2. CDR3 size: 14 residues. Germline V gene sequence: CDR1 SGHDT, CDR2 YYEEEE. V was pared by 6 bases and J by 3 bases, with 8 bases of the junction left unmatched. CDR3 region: CASNRRGGSYEQYF. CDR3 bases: TGTGCCAGCAACCGCCGGGGGGGCAGCTACGAGCAGTACTTC.

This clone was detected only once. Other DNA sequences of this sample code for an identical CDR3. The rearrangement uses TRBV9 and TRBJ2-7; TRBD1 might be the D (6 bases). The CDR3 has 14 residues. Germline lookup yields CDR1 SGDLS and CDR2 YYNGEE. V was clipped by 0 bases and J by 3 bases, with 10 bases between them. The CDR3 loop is CASSVGGLDYEQYF. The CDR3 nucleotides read TGTGCCAGCAGCGTAGGGGGGCTTGACTACGAGCAGTACTTC.